Listed below are T cell receptor beta chains from one sample, sequenced in a study of T cell changes during pregnancy in multiple sclerosis. Repertoires were generated with immunoSEQ multiplex PCR, while TCRdb's copy carries only in-frame clones and drops some. The table includes about 98,000 clones, approximately 90% detected once. Sample: peripheral blood, taken after pregnancy. The receptors shown here come from a female donor in good health, enrolled as a control in a pregnancy study. Both conserved end residues are part of each CDR3. The D gene is left open where the match is weak. Not all rows give a size; the values are once, few, many and, for expanded clones, a class.

d_call,clone_size,j_call,v_call,cdr3_nt,cdr3_aa
TRBD2,few,TRBJ2-2,TRBV5-4,TGTGCCAGCAGCTTGGAATGGACTAGCGGGAGAAGGGCCGGGGAGCTGTTTTTT,CASSLEWTSGRRAGELFF
TRBD1,.,TRBJ1-2,TRBV19,TGTGCCAGTAGTACATGGGACAGGCGATCACCACGGGGCTACACCTTC,CASSTWDRRSPRGYTF
TRBD1,.,TRBJ2-3,TRBV12-5,TGTGCTAGTGGGTCAGGACAGGGCCTTCTGAGCACAGATACGCAGTATTTT,CASGSGQGLLSTDTQYF
TRBD1,.,TRBJ1-2,TRBV27,TGTGCCAGCAGTCGCGGACAGGGGGGGTTTGGTGGCTACACCTTC,CASSRGQGGFGGYTF
TRBD1,.,TRBJ1-5,TRBV27,TGTGCCAGCAGTACCGGACAGGGGTATCAGCCCCAGCATTTT,CASSTGQGYQPQHF
TRBD1,.,TRBJ2-2,TRBV5-6,TGTGCCAGCAGCTTGAGGTTGCAGGGGGCGAGTTTCTGGGAGCTGTTTTTT,CASSLRLQGASFWELFF
.,few,TRBJ1-1,TRBV30,TGTGCCTGGACAGGAGGTTGGGGCACTGAAGCTTTCTTT,CAWTGGWGTEAFF
.,.,TRBJ2-7,TRBV19,TGTGCCAGTAGTATTCAACTAGTCGGCAAGGAGGGGCAGTACTTC,CASSIQLVGKEGQYF
.,.,TRBJ1-4,TRBV4-1,TGCGCCAGCAGCCGACTCGGGACAAATGAAAAACTGTTTTTT,CASSRLGTNEKLFF
.,.,TRBJ1-1,TRBV7-9,TGTGCCAGCAGCTCGTCTTTAGAATCTGAAGCTTTCTTT,CASSSSLESEAFF
TRBD2,.,TRBJ2-2,TRBV4-1,TGCGCCAGCAGCCCGCTAGCGGGCACAAACACCGGGGAGCTGTTTTTT,CASSPLAGTNTGELFF
TRBD1,.,TRBJ2-1,TRBV5-1,TGCGCCAGCAGCTTGACAGGGGGCACAAGTAACAATGAGCAGTTCTTC,CASSLTGGTSNNEQFF
.,few,TRBJ1-5,TRBV6-4,TGTGCCAGCAGTGAACAGCCTTTCAATCAGCCCCAGCATTTT,CASSEQPFNQPQHF
TRBD1,.,TRBJ2-3,TRBV4-1,TGCGCCAGCAGCCAAGGTAGGGGGCTCGCAGATACGCAGTATTTT,CASSQGRGLADTQYF
.,.,TRBJ2-7,TRBV4-1,TGCGCCAGCAGCCTCGCAACGGGGACTGGAGACTACGAGCAGTACTTC,CASSLATGTGDYEQYF
TRBD1,.,TRBJ2-3,TRBV11-3,TGTGCCAGCAGCCCAAGTAACAGGGGTTTCACAGATACGCAGTATTTT,CASSPSNRGFTDTQYF
.,once,TRBJ1-6,TRBV7-2,TGTGCCAGCAGCTTAGAATCGGGGGTTCGCAATTCACCCCTCCACTTT,CASSLESGVRNSPLHF
TRBD1,.,TRBJ1-1,TRBV25-1,TGTGCCAGCAGTGGATTGGCAGGGGGAACGAACACTGAAGCTTTCTTT,CASSGLAGGTNTEAFF
.,.,TRBJ2-7,TRBV11-3,TGTGCCAGCAGCTACAGCGGTTTTTCCTACGAGCAGTACTTC,CASSYSGFSYEQYF
.,.,TRBJ2-7,TRBV29-1,TGCAGCGTTGAAGACAGTTCCTACGAGCAGTACTTC,CSVEDSSYEQYF
.,.,TRBJ2-5,TRBV7-7,TGTGCTAGCAGCTTCGGCAGCGGGCGGGAGACCCAGTACTTC,CASSFGSGRETQYF
TRBD1,once,TRBJ2-7,TRBV25-1,TGTGCCAGCAGTTTCGGGACAGGGGCGTACGAGCAGTACTTC,CASSFGTGAYEQYF
TRBD1,.,TRBJ1-2,TRBV6-1,TGTGCCAGCAGCGCCGGGACAGGGAGGAATGGCTACACCTTC,CASSAGTGRNGYTF
.,.,TRBJ2-7,TRBV5-4,TGTGCCAGCAGCTCTAGGGACTCCACCTACGAGCAGTACTTC,CASSSRDSTYEQYF
TRBD2,.,TRBJ2-1,TRBV5-1,TGCGCCAGCAGCATTGGACTAGCGGGAGAAGCTCTGTATGGTGAGCAGTTCTTC,CASSIGLAGEALYGEQFF
TRBD2,.,TRBJ2-7,TRBV28,TGTGCCAGCGCGACTAGCCAGACCTTCCCTTACGAGCAGTACTTC,CASATSQTFPYEQYF
TRBD1,once,TRBJ2-6,TRBV19,TGTGCCAGTAGTAGCTCCGGGACAGGGGGCTCTGGGGCCAACGTCCTGACTTTC,CASSSSGTGGSGANVLTF
.,.,TRBJ2-1,TRBV28,TGTGCCAGCAGGGAATCGGCCGGGGGAGCCTACAATGAGCAGTTCTTC,CASRESAGGAYNEQFF
.,.,TRBJ1-3,TRBV6-5,TGTGCCAGCAGGGAGGGATTCTCTGGAAACACCATATATTTT,CASREGFSGNTIYF
.,.,TRBJ2-7,TRBV7-9,TGTGCCAGCAGCCACACTTCAGGAGGGGGCGGTACCTACGAGCAGTACTTC,CASSHTSGGGGTYEQYF
.,.,TRBJ2-7,TRBV25-1,TGTGCCAGCAGTGAGGGAGGAGGGAGCTACGAGCAGTACTTC,CASSEGGGSYEQYF
TRBD2,.,TRBJ2-5,TRBV5-1,TGCGCCAGCAGCCGAAGGGGCGGGGGGGGCCAAGAGACCCAGTACTTC,CASSRRGGGGQETQYF
.,.,TRBJ2-3,TRBV7-8,TGTGCCAGCAGCCCAATCTGGCGGGATACGCAGTATTTT,CASSPIWRDTQYF
.,.,TRBJ2-3,TRBV6-6,TGTGCCAGCACCATGACAGATACGCAGTATTTT,CASTMTDTQYF
TRBD2,.,TRBJ2-1,TRBV15,TGTGCCACCAGCATGGAGCGGGGGGGTATTGATGAGCAGTTCTTC,CATSMERGGIDEQFF
.,.,TRBJ2-6,TRBV19,TGTGCCAGTACCAATGGAAGGGGCGCCGGGGCCAACGTCCTGACTTTC,CASTNGRGAGANVLTF
TRBD2,.,TRBJ2-3,TRBV28,TGTGCCAGCAGGCTAGCGGGAGCTAGCACAGATACGCAGTATTTT,CASRLAGASTDTQYF
.,.,TRBJ2-1,TRBV7-6,TGTGCCAGCAGCCTCACAGGTTTTAAAGACAATGAGCAGTTCTTC,CASSLTGFKDNEQFF
.,.,TRBJ2-7,TRBV11-2,TGTGCCAGCAGCTCCCGACAGGATCTCTACGAGCAGTACTTC,CASSSRQDLYEQYF